A single sample is the source of the 16 T cell receptor beta chains below, sequenced in a study of control samples from healthy donors and cancer patients. Using immunoSEQ multiplex PCR, the repertoire was profiled, and TCRdb retains in-frame clones only, with some absent. The profile shows about 130,000 clones, approximately 92% of them singletons. What was sequenced was PBMCs. The receptors derive from a man of 80 years or more with head and neck cancer.

In nucleotides, the CDR3 is TGTGCCAGCAGCTTGGCTCTCGGGGGGAGGGCTAGCGGGTTACAAGAGACCCAGTACTTC. It yields the protein CASSLALGGRASGLQETQYF. The J gene is TRBJ2-5, the V gene TRBV5-4, with 8 bases that match TRBD2. The CDR3 has 20 residues. Trimming took 0 bases from V and 2 from J; bases not matched to a gene: 18. Germline V gene data show CDR1 as SGHNT and CDR2 as YYREEE (reference sequence). Full variable domain (outside the CDR3, taken from reference TRBV5-4 and TRBJ2-5): ETGVTQSPTHLIKTRGQQVTLRCSSQSGHNTVSWYQQALGQGPQFIFQYYREEENGRGNFPPRFSGLQFPNYSSELNVNALELDDSALYLCASSLALGGRASGLQETQYFGPGTRLLVL.

The rearrangement uses TRBV4-1 and TRBJ2-7, with 9 bases lining up with TRBD1. This CDR3 spans 15 amino acids. V lost 1 base to trimming and J lost 6 bases; unmatched junction nucleotides: 7. Germline V CDR1 and CDR2: MGHRA, YSYEKL. The CDR3 loop reads CASSQAGTGLIEQYF. The CDR3 nucleotides are TGCGCCAGCAGCCAAGCCGGGACAGGGTTAATCGAGCAGTACTTC.

CDR3 sequence reads: CAWSLQGYNSPLHF. In DNA form, the CDR3 reads TGTGCCTGGAGCTTACAGGGGTATAATTCACCCCTCCACTTT. The rearrangement links TRBV30 to TRBJ1-6, with 7 bases identical to TRBD1. Germline V lookup: CDR1 GTSNPN, CDR2 SVGIG (reference sequence). The CDR3 is made up of 14 amino acids. After removal of 3 bases from V and 4 bases from J, the junction contained 3 bases not matched to a gene.

The rearrangement links TRBV19 to TRBJ1-3; D is uncertain. CDR1 and CDR2 (germline): LNHDA, SQIVND (reference sequence). CDR3 length equals 16 residues. Trimming pared 3 bases from V and 3 bases from J, leaving 15 bases between. The CDR3 loop reads CASSILRSQVGNTIYF. The CDR3 region has the DNA TGTGCCAGTAGTATTCTTCGGAGCCAGGTTGGAAACACCATATATTTT.

This clone came up once. The chain joins TRBV5-1 to TRBJ2-2; 7 bases agree with TRBD1. The CDR3 runs 14 residues. The V gene's germline CDR1 is SGHRS and CDR2 YFSETQ. After removal of 3 bases from V and 6 bases from J, the junction contained 5 bases not matched to a gene. This CDR3 is CASSYGTVAGELFF. The CDR3 bases are TGCGCCAGCAGCTACGGGACAGTCGCCGGGGAGCTGTTTTTT.

V is TRBV6-5 and J is TRBJ2-7, with a weak D call TRBD1 (5 bases). CDR1 and CDR2 from the germline V gene are MNHEY and SVGAGI. V shed 7 bases and J shed 2 bases, with 18 bases lying between them. This CDR3 is 15 amino acids long. The CDR3 is CASTPYGDSTYEQYF. CDR3 nucleotide sequence: TGTGCCAGCACCCCATATGGCGACAGTACCTACGAGCAGTACTTC.

This clone was counted a few times. The chain couples TRBV5-6 to TRBJ2-5; maybe TRBD1 (6 bases). The CDR3 consists of 14 residues. Germline CDR1 is SGHDT and CDR2 is YYEEEE. V lost 2 bases to trimming and J lost 5 bases, with 13 bases between them. The CDR3 region has the DNA TGTGCCAGCAGCTTAGACAGGTGGGGGGAGACCCAGTACTTC. Its protein product is CASSLDRWGETQYF.

This rearrangement joins TRBV7-2 to TRBJ2-1; 7 bases are a match to TRBD2. CDR1 and CDR2 (germline): SGHTA, FQGNSA. With 2 bases clipped from V and 9 bases from J, the junction kept 13 bases outside the gene matches. This CDR3 contains 16 residues. CDR3 DNA sequence: TGTGCCAGCAGCTTATTCGCGACTAGCCCTTTCGGTGAGCAGTTCTTC. Translating gives CASSLFATSPFGEQFF.

This chain links TRBV7-2 with TRBJ2-5, with D possibly being TRBD1 or TRBD2 (5 bases each). V lost 5 bases and J lost 4, with 17 bases in between. Germline V gives CDR1 SGHTA, CDR2 FQGNSA. The CDR3 is made up of 15 amino acids. This CDR3 reads CASSRSVGDPETQYF. The CDR3 DNA reads as TGTGCCAGCAGCCGGTCGGTTGGGGACCCAGAGACCCAGTACTTC.

This chain uses TRBV7-2 with TRBJ2-7, with 9 positions matching TRBD2. V was clipped by 5 bases and J by 5 bases; unmatched bases: 13. The CDR3 is 16 residues long. CDR1 is SGHTA and CDR2 is FQGNSA in the germline V gene. The DNA of the CDR3 is TGTGCCAGCAGCACTGTCGCTAGCGGGATTAGGCACGAGCAGTACTTC. It yields the protein CASSTVASGIRHEQYF.

In the case of this clone: The sample has other DNA sequences that encode this CDR3 too. J is TRBJ1-2 and V is TRBV12-3 or TRBV12-4; D unresolved. V lost 3 bases and J 4 bases, leaving 9 bases between the germline ends. The CDR3 is 13 residues long. The CDR3 here is CASSLKSFYGYTF. In DNA form, the CDR3 reads TGTGCCAGCAGTTTGAAGAGCTTCTATGGCTACACCTTC.

The chain has TRBV4-3 and TRBJ2-2; TRBD1 is a possible D gene (6 bases). Trimming removed 0 bases from V and 4 bases from J, with 9 bases in between. Germline-derived CDR1 and CDR2 are LGHNA and YSLEER. CDR3 length: 15 residues. The CDR3 region is CASSQEGTPTGELFF. CDR3 DNA: TGCGCCAGCAGCCAAGAAGGGACACCCACCGGGGAGCTGTTTTTT.

V usage is TRBV6-2 or TRBV6-3 and J usage is TRBJ1-4, with TRBD1 identical over 7 bases. This CDR3 contains 15 residues. Germline CDR1 reads MNHEY; CDR2 reads SVGEGT. V shed 0 bases and J 7 bases; nucleotides not matched to a gene: 5. This CDR3 is CASSYSKGGIEKLFF. CDR3 sequence (DNA): TGTGCCAGCAGTTACTCGAAAGGGGGCATTGAAAAACTGTTTTTT.

This clone was found a few times. V usage is TRBV7-9 and J usage is TRBJ1-2, with 10 bases that match TRBD1. CDR1 is SEHNR, CDR2 FQNEAQ, per germline (reference sequence). This CDR3 comprises 16 residues. V trimming: 1 base; J trimming: 6 bases; junction bases outside the gene matches: 8. CDR3 loop: CASSLGRDRGEDGYTF. The CDR3 region has the DNA TGTGCCAGCAGCTTAGGGAGGGACAGGGGAGAGGATGGCTACACCTTC.

The gene calls are TRBV6-2 or TRBV6-3 and TRBJ1-1; D call uncertain. The V gene lost 4 bases and the J gene lost 4 bases, with 10 bases spanning the gap. This CDR3 comprises 13 residues. The germline V gene encodes CDR1 MNHEY and CDR2 SVGEGT. The CDR3 protein is CASSSRGVTEAFF. DNA of the CDR3: TGTGCCAGCAGTTCCCGGGGAGTCACTGAAGCTTTCTTT.

Comment on this clone: One end of the junction fails to match germline, which may point to a read error. The chain has TRBV5-1 and TRBJ2-1; TRBD1 agrees at 9 bases. CDR3 size: 13 residues. Germline loops: CDR1 SGHRS, CDR2 YFSETQ. CDR3 loop: CASSSGTGPDLIF. CDR3 coding DNA: TGCGCCAGCAGCTCCGGGACAGGGCCCGACTTAATCTTC.